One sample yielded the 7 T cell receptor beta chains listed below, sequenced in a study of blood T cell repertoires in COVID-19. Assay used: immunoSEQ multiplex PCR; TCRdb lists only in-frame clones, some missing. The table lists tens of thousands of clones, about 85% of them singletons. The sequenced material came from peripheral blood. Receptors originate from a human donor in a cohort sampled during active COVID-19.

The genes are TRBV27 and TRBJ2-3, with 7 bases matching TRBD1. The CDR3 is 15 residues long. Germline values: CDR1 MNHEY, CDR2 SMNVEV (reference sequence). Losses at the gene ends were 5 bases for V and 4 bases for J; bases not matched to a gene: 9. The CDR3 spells CASSRRQGAADTQYF. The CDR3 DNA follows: TGTGCCAGCAGTAGACGACAGGGAGCAGCAGATACGCAGTATTTT.

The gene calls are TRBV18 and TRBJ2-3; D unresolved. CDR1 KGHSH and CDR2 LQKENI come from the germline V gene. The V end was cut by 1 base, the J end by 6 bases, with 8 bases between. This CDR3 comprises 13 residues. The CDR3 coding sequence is TGTGCCAGCTCACCACAGGTCAGGGATACGCAGTATTTT. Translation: CASSPQVRDTQYF.

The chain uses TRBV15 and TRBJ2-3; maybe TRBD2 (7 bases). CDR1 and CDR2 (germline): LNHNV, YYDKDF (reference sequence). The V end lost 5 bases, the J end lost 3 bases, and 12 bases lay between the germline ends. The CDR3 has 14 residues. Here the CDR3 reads CATSRGARTDTQYF. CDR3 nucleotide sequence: TGTGCCACCAGCCGGGGGGCAAGGACAGATACGCAGTATTTT.

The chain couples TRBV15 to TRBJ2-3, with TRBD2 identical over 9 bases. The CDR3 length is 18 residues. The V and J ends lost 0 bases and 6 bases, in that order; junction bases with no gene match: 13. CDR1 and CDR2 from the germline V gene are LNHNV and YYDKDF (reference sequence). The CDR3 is CATSRDLRGAGGRDTQYF. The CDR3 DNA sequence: TGTGCCACCAGCAGAGATCTCCGTGGAGCGGGGGGAAGGGATACGCAGTATTTT.

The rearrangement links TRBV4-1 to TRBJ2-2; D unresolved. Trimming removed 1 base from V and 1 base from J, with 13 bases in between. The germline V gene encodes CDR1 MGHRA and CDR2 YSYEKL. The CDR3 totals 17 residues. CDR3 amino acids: CASSQGLPILNTGELFF. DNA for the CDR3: TGCGCCAGCAGCCAAGGTCTACCCATACTGAACACCGGGGAGCTGTTTTTT.

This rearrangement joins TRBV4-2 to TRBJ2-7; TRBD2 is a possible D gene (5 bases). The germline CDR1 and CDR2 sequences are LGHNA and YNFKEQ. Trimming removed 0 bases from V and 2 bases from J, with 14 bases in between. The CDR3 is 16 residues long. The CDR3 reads CASSQDGPGTTYEQYF. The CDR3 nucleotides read TGTGCCAGCAGCCAAGATGGACCGGGAACCACCTACGAGCAGTACTTC.

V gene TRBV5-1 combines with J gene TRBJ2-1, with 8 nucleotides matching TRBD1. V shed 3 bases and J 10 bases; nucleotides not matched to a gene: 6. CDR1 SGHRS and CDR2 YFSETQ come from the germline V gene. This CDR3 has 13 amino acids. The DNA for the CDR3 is TGCGCCAGCAGCTCCTACAGGGGGACCGAGCAGTTCTTC. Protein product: CASSSYRGTEQFF.